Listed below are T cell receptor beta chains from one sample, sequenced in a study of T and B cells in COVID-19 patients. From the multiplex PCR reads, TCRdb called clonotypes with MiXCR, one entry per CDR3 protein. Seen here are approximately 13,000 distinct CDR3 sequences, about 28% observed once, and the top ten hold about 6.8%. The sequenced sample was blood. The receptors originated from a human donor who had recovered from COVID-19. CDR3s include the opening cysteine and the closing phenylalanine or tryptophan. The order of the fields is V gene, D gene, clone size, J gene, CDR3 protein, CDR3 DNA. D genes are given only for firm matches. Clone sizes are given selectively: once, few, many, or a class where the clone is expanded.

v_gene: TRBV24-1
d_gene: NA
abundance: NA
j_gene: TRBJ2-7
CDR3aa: CATSDRGEADEQYF
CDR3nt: TGTGCCACCAGTGATAGAGGAGAAGCGGACGAGCAGTACTTC

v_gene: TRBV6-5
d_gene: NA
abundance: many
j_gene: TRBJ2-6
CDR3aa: CASSSPPRSGANVLTF
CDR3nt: TGTGCCAGCAGTTCTCCTCCCCGATCTGGGGCCAACGTCCTGACTTTC

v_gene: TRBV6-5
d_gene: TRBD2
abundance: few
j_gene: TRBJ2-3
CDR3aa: CASQLGSGGADTQYF
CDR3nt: TGTGCCAGCCAGTTGGGAAGCGGGGGGGCAGATACGCAGTATTTT

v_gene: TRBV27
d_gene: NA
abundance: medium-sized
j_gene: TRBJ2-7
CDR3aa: CASSLGLGHSYEQYF
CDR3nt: TGTGCCAGCAGTCTTGGACTCGGCCACTCCTACGAGCAGTACTTC

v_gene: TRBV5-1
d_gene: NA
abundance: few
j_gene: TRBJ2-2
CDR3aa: CASILDLPGTGELFF
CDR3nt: TGCGCCAGCATCCTCGACTTGCCTGGGACCGGGGAGCTGTTTTTT

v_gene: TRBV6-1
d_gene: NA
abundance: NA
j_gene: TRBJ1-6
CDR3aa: CANGGGSSYNSPLHF
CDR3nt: TGTGCTAACGGGGGCGGAAGCTCCTATAATTCACCCCTCCACTTT

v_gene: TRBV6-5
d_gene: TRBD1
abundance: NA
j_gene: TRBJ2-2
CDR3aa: CASSTGTGVTGELFF
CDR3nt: TGTGCCAGCAGTACCGGGACAGGGGTCACCGGGGAGCTGTTTTTT

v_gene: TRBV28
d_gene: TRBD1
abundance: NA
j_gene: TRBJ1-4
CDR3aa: CASSLSGTGGAGKLFF
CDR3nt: TGTGCCAGCAGTTTATCAGGGACAGGGGGCGCGGGGAAACTGTTTTTT

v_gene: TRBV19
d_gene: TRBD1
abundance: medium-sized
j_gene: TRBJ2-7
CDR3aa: CASSPRTGYATGYEQYF
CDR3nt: TGTGCCAGTAGTCCCCGGACAGGATATGCGACTGGCTACGAGCAGTACTTC

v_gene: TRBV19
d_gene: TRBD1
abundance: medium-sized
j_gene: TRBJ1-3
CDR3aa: CASSGQGGSGNTIYF
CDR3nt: TGTGCCAGTAGTGGACAGGGAGGCTCTGGAAACACCATATATTTT

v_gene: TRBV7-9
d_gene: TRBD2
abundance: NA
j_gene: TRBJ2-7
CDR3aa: CASSSPLAGASYEQYF
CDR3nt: TGTGCCAGCAGCTCCCCGCTAGCGGGGGCCTCCTACGAGCAGTACTTC

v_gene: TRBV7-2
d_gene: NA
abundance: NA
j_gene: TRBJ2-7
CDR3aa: CASSLVGDSSYEQYF
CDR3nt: TGTGCCAGCAGCTTAGTTGGGGATAGCTCCTACGAGCAGTACTTC

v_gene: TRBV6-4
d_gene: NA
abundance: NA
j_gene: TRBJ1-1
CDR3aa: CASSDSQRGTEAFF
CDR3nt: TGTGCCAGCAGTGACTCGCAAAGGGGAACTGAAGCTTTCTTT

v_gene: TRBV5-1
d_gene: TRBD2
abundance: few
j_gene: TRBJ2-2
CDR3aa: CASSSEVGLAGEGGLTGELFF
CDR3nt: TGCGCCAGCAGCTCGGAGGTCGGACTAGCGGGAGAAGGAGGGCTGACCGGGGAGCTGTTTTTT

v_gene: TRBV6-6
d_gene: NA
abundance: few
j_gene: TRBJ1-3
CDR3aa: CASSYDRSANTIYF
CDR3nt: TGTGCCAGCAGTTACGATAGATCGGCAAACACCATATATTTT

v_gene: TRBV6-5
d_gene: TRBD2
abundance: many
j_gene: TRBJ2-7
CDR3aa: CASSYRGSGGYEQYF
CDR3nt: TGTGCCAGCAGTTACCGGGGTAGCGGGGGTTACGAGCAGTACTTC

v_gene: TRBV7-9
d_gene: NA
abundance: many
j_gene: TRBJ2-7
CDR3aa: CASSLGAPSVHEQYF
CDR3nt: TGTGCCAGCAGCTTGGGAGCCCCCTCGGTCCACGAGCAGTACTTC

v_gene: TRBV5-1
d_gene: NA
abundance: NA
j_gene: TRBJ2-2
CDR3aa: CASSADSGAGELFF
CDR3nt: TGCGCCAGCAGCGCGGACTCTGGCGCTGGGGAGCTGTTTTTT

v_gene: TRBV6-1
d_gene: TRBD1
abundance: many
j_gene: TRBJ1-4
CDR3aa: CASSKTGGSEKLFF
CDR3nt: TGTGCCAGCAGTAAGACAGGGGGTTCTGAAAAACTGTTTTTT

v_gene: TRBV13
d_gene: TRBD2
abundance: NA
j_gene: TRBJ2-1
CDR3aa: CASQKQGGPYNEQFF
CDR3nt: TGTGCCAGTCAGAAGCAGGGAGGGCCCTACAATGAGCAGTTCTTC

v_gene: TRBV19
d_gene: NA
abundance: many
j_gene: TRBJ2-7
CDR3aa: CASSHRDLAYEQYF
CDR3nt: TGTGCCAGTAGCCACAGGGATCTGGCCTACGAGCAGTACTTC

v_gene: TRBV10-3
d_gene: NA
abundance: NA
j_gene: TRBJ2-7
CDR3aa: CASSWGGPYEQYF
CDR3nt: TGCGCCAGCAGTTGGGGGGGCCCCTACGAGCAGTACTTC

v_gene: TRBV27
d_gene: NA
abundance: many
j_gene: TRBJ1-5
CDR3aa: CASSLWSGNQPQHF
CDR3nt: TGTGCCAGCAGTTTATGGTCAGGCAATCAGCCCCAGCATTTT

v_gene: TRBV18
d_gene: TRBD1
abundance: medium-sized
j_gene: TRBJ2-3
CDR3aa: CASSSTGGLATDTQYF
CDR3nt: TGTGCCAGCTCATCTACAGGGGGCCTAGCCACAGATACGCAGTATTTT

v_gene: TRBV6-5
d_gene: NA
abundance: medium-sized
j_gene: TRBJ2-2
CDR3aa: CASSYSPRTGELFF
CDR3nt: TGTGCCAGCAGTTACTCTCCCAGGACCGGGGAGCTGTTTTTT

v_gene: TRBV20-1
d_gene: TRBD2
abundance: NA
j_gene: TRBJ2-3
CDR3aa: CSAQMGRGYTDTQYF
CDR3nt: TGCAGTGCCCAAATGGGGCGGGGGTACACAGATACGCAGTATTTT

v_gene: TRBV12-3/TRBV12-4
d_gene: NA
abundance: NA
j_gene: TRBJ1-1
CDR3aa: CASSLSMGTGNTEAFF
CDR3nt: TGTGCCAGCAGTTTATCGATGGGAACGGGGAACACTGAAGCTTTCTTT

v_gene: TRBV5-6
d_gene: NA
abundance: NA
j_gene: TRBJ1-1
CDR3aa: CASSLAPRRSDTEAFF
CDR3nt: TGTGCCAGCAGCTTGGCTCCTCGGCGTTCGGACACTGAAGCTTTCTTT

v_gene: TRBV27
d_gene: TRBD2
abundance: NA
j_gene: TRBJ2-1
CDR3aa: CASSASGLAGGYNEQFF
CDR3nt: TGTGCCAGCAGTGCTTCGGGACTAGCGGGAGGATACAATGAGCAGTTCTTC

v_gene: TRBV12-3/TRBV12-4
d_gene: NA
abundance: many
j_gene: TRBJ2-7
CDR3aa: CASSPYRNYEQYF
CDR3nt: TGTGCCAGCAGTCCATACCGAAACTACGAGCAGTACTTC

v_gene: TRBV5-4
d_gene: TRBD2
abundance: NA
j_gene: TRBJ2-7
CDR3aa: CASSLGLAVPYEQYF
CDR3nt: TGTGCCAGCAGCCTGGGACTAGCGGTCCCCTACGAGCAGTACTTC

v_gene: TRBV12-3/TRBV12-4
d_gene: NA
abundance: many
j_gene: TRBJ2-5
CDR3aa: CASSPDAQIRQETQYF
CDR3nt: TGTGCCAGCAGCCCGGACGCGCAGATACGGCAAGAGACCCAGTACTTC

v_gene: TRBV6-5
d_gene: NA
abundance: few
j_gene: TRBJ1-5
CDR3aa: CASSSPRRNQPQHF
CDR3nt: TGTGCCAGCAGTTCCCCAAGACGCAATCAGCCCCAGCATTTT

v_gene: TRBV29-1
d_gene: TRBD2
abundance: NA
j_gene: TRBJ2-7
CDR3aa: CSVERLAGLAEQYF
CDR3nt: TGCAGCGTTGAAAGGCTAGCGGGACTGGCCGAGCAGTACTTC

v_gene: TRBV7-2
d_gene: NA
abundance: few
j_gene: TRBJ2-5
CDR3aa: CASSSGPSGTQYF
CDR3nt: TGTGCCAGCAGCTCTGGGCCTTCCGGGACCCAGTACTTC

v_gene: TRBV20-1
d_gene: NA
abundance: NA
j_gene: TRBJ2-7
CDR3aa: CSARGRMEYEQYF
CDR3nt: TGCAGTGCTAGAGGGAGGATGGAGTACGAGCAGTACTTC

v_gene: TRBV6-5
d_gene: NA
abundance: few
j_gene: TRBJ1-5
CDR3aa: CATLGGWNQPQHF
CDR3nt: TGTGCCACATTGGGGGGTTGGAATCAGCCCCAGCATTTT

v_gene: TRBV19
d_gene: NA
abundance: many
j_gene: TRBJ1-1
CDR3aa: CASTDGSTRTEAFF
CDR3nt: TGTGCCAGTACCGACGGGTCCACCAGAACTGAAGCTTTCTTT

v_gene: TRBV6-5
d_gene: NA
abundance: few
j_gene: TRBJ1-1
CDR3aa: CASKKGRARMNTEAFF
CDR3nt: TGTGCCAGCAAGAAAGGCAGGGCCCGAATGAACACTGAAGCTTTCTTT

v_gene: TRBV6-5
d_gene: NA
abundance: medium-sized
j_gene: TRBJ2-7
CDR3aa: CASSYTGPVDHEQYF
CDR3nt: TGTGCCAGCAGTTACACAGGGCCGGTTGACCACGAGCAGTACTTC